The next 27 T cell receptor beta chains were all read from a single sample in a study of radiotherapy plus CTLA-4 blockade in lung cancer. Here immunoSEQ multiplex PCR was the method, and the copy in TCRdb shows in-frame clones only, minus some. The sample lists about 98,000 clones; just over 85% were seen once. Sequencing used peripheral blood, obtained from a patient treated with radiotherapy plus ipilimumab. These receptor sequences come from a human donor with non-small cell lung cancer that progressed on radiotherapy plus ipilimumab.

The genes are TRBV6-5 and TRBJ1-2, with TRBD1 identical over 7 bases. The CDR3 is 14 residues long. V was clipped by 6 bases and J by 8 bases; unmatched bases: 12. Germline V gene sequence: CDR1 MNHEY, CDR2 SVGAGI. The CDR3 region is CASRFDRAAGGYTF. CDR3 nucleotide sequence: TGTGCCAGCAGATTCGACAGGGCAGCTGGCGGCTACACCTTC.

This clone was found a few times. The CDR3 region is CASSLGSLWGTDSGNTIYF. CDR3 nucleotides: TGCGCCAGCAGCTTGGGTTCGTTGTGGGGAACCGACTCTGGAAACACCATATATTTT. The chain joins TRBV5-1 to TRBJ1-3; the D is unclear. From germline, CDR1 is SGHRS and CDR2 YFSETQ. V was pared by 0 bases and J by 0 bases, with 19 bases between. The CDR3 loop spans 19 amino acids.

The rearrangement uses TRBV5-1 and TRBJ2-2; 7 nucleotides match TRBD1. Germline V gene lookup returns CDR1 SGHRS and CDR2 YFSETQ. The CDR3 spans 16 residues. Trimming took 3 bases from V and 4 from J; bases not matched to a gene: 9. CDR3 sequence reads: CASSSDSGTVTGELFF. The DNA of the CDR3 is TGCGCCAGCAGCTCCGACTCCGGGACAGTCACCGGGGAGCTGTTTTTT.

The chain recombines TRBV15 with TRBJ2-1; the D gene is possibly TRBD2 (6 bases). Germline CDR1 LNHNV, CDR2 YYDKDF (reference sequence). Trimming removed 1 base at V and 10 bases at J, with 11 bases between. The CDR3 is 13 residues long. CDR3 bases: TGTGCCACCAGCAGAGGGGGGGTCAGGGAGCAGTTCTTC. Encoded protein: CATSRGGVREQFF.

The chain recombines TRBV11-2 with TRBJ2-1; 14 bases are shared with TRBD2. The germline CDR1 and CDR2 sequences are SGHAT and FQNNGV. The CDR3 is made up of 16 amino acids. With 5 bases clipped from V and 3 bases from J, the junction kept 3 bases outside the gene matches. CDR3 in amino acids: CASSTGLAGVYNEQFF. DNA for the CDR3: TGTGCCAGCAGCACGGGACTAGCGGGAGTCTACAATGAGCAGTTCTTC.

The chain employs TRBV9 and TRBJ2-2; D unclear. Trimming removed 1 base from V and 3 bases from J, with 4 bases in between. The germline V gene encodes CDR1 SGDLS and CDR2 YYNGEE. The CDR3 covers 13 residues. The CDR3 nucleotides read TGTGCCAGCAGCGTATCAGACACCGGGGAGCTGTTTTTT. Its translation: CASSVSDTGELFF.

This clone was seen just once. CDR3: CASSSALEQFF. The DNA of the CDR3 is TGTGCCAGCAGCTCCGCCTTAGAGCAGTTCTTC. J is TRBJ2-1 and V is TRBV5-6; D uncertain. Looked up from germline, CDR1 is SGHDT and CDR2 is YYEEEE. This CDR3 comprises 11 residues. Trimming removed 3 bases from V and 10 bases from J, with 8 bases in between.

This clone was seen only once. The chain couples TRBV19 to TRBJ2-3; weak D call: TRBD2 (6 bases). Germline CDR1 and CDR2: LNHDA and SQIVND (reference sequence). V lost 5 bases to trimming and J lost 5 bases, with 17 bases between them. CDR3 length equals 15 residues. The CDR3 here is CASSQRDLSQDTQYF. The DNA of the CDR3 is TGTGCCAGTAGTCAAAGGGACTTATCACAAGATACGCAGTATTTT.

The chain is built from TRBV19 and TRBJ1-5, with 8 nucleotides matching TRBD1. CDR1 is LNHDA and CDR2 is SQIVND in the germline V gene (reference sequence). J gave up 6 bases and V 3 bases, and 7 bases lay outside the gene matches. This CDR3 has 15 residues. CDR3 DNA: TGTGCCAGTAGTATTAAAGGACAGGGCCCTCAGCCCCAGCATTTT. The encoded protein is CASSIKGQGPQPQHF.

The rearrangement links TRBV6-5 to TRBJ1-1, with 11 bases that match TRBD1. V lost 6 bases and J lost 5; bases outside the gene matches: 8. Germline V gene lookup returns CDR1 MNHEY and CDR2 SVGAGI. This CDR3 has 15 residues. The DNA of the CDR3 is TGTGCCAGCAGCCCCCTCGGGACAGGGGGGACTGAAGCTTTCTTT. This gives the protein CASSPLGTGGTEAFF.

The chain combines TRBV18 with TRBJ2-7; 8 bases match TRBD1. The CDR3 spans 15 residues. Trimming cost V 2 bases and J 4 bases; bases outside gene matches: 7. Germline values: CDR1 KGHSH, CDR2 LQKENI. As DNA, the CDR3 is TGTGCCAGCTCACCAACAGGGGGTCAGGATTACGAGCAGTACTTC. It yields the protein CASSPTGGQDYEQYF.

This clone was counted once. This rearrangement joins TRBV5-8 to TRBJ1-1; D is unclear. V was pared by 5 bases and J by 6 bases, with 14 bases between. The length of the CDR3 is 13 residues. CDR1 is SGHTS and CDR2 is YDEGEE in the germline V gene. CDR3 sequence: CASRVSRWAEAFF. DNA for the CDR3: TGTGCCAGCAGGGTGTCCCGATGGGCTGAAGCTTTCTTT.

The chain joins TRBV28 to TRBJ1-1; D is unclear. The CDR3 covers 14 residues. Between the trimmed V and J ends, which lost 5 bases and 7 bases, there was a span of 17 bases. The V gene's germline CDR1 is MDHEN and CDR2 SYDVKM. CDR3 residues: CASSLLRVVSEAFF. The DNA of the CDR3 is TGTGCCAGCAGTCTCTTACGGGTGGTCAGTGAAGCTTTCTTT.

CDR3: CASSYSITARVTEAFF. The CDR3 DNA reads as TGTGCCAGCAGTTACTCGATAACGGCTAGAGTCACTGAAGCTTTCTTT. The genes are TRBV6-5 and TRBJ1-1; D call uncertain. CDR1 and CDR2 from the germline V gene are MNHEY and SVGAGI. The V end lost 0 bases, the J end lost 4 bases, and 15 bases lay between the germline ends. This CDR3 contains 16 residues.

CDR3: CASSLRWDRSEQYF. DNA of the CDR3: TGTGCCAGCAGTTTAAGATGGGACAGATCCGAGCAGTACTTC. The chain joins TRBV27 to TRBJ2-7; 7 bases map to TRBD1. In germline, CDR1 is MNHEY, CDR2 SMNVEV (reference sequence). CDR3 length: 14 residues. J gave up 6 bases and V 2 bases, and 7 bases lay outside the gene matches.

The chain recombines TRBV13 with TRBJ2-1; the D gene is possibly TRBD2 (6 bases). Germline V gene lookup returns CDR1 PRHDT and CDR2 FYEKMQ (reference sequence). The CDR3 is made up of 16 amino acids. The ends were cut back, 4 bases at V and 6 bases at J, with 19 bases in the middle. CDR3 bases: TGTGCCAGCAGCTCCCCCCGGCCTAGCGAGGGCAATGAGCAGTTCTTC. This codes for CASSSPRPSEGNEQFF. Drawing the rest from reference TRBV13 and TRBJ2-1, the complete variable domain is AAGVIQSPRHLIKEKRETATLKCYPIPRHDTVYWYQQGPGQDPQFLISFYEKMQSDKGSIPDRFSAQQFSDYHSELNMSSLELGDSALYFCASSSPRPSEGNEQFFGPGTRLTVL.

The V gene is TRBV19, the J gene TRBJ1-3; D uncertain. CDR3 size: 13 residues. V was cut by 9 bases and J by 0 bases, with 9 bases left in between. Germline CDR1 LNHDA, CDR2 SQIVND (reference sequence). In nucleotides, the CDR3 is TGTGCCAGCAAAAAAAGCTCTGGAAACACCATATATTTT. Translated: CASKKSSGNTIYF. Using reference TRBV19 and TRBJ1-3 for the parts outside the CDR3, the full variable domain is DGGITQSPKYLFRKEGQNVTLSCEQNLNHDAMYWYRQDPGQGLRLIYYSQIVNDFQKGDIAEGYSVSREKKESFPLTVTSAQKNPTAFYLCASKKSSGNTIYFGEGSWLTVV.

This clone was observed a few times. V and J are TRBV7-2 and TRBJ2-7; D not certain. V gave up 5 bases and J gave up 7 bases, with 15 bases separating them. Germline V gene sequence: CDR1 SGHTA, CDR2 FQGNSA. The length of the CDR3 is 13 residues. As DNA, the CDR3 is TGTGCCAGCAGCCCTTGGCGAGTGGAGGAGCAGTACTTC. Translated: CASSPWRVEEQYF.

The rearrangement links TRBV27 to TRBJ2-1; 7 bases agree with TRBD1. The CDR3 totals 14 residues. Per the germline V gene, CDR1 is MNHEY and CDR2 is SMNVEV (reference sequence). The ends lost 5 bases at V and 2 bases at J; junction bases unmatched: 3. The CDR3 loop is CASSPGTAYNEQFF. The CDR3, as DNA: TGTGCCAGCAGTCCCGGGACAGCCTACAATGAGCAGTTCTTC.

The chain uses TRBV5-5 and TRBJ2-7; D possibly uses TRBD1 or TRBD2 (5 bases each). Trimming took 4 bases from V and 3 from J, leaving 20 bases between them. CDR1 is SGHKS and CDR2 is YYEKEE in the germline V gene (reference sequence). The CDR3 length is 16 residues. Here the CDR3 DNA reads TGTGCCAGCAGCCTGGCCAGAGCCCGGGACCTCTACGAGCAGTACTTC. Translating it yields CASSLARARDLYEQYF.

The chain couples TRBV7-9 to TRBJ2-2; D not certain. Germline values: CDR1 SEHNR, CDR2 FQNEAQ (reference sequence). The CDR3 runs to 14 residues. V lost 5 bases to trimming and J lost 4 bases, with 11 bases between them. Written as DNA, the CDR3 is TGTGCCAGCAGCGTTAATGGATTCACCGGGGAGCTGTTTTTT. Translated, it gives CASSVNGFTGELFF.

The table lists this clone with a count of one. Here the CDR3 reads CASSEPGLSLYEQYF. CDR3 sequence (DNA): TGCGCCAGCAGTGAGCCGGGACTTTCATTATACGAGCAGTACTTC. The chain has TRBV10-2 and TRBJ2-7; D might be TRBD2 (6 bases). With 2 bases removed from V and 4 bases from J, the gap between germline ends came to 15 bases. The CDR3 runs to 15 residues. Per germline, CDR1 WSHSY and CDR2 SAAADI.

The chain carries TRBV5-6 and TRBJ2-1; 11 bases agree with TRBD1. In germline, CDR1 is SGHDT, CDR2 YYEEEE. The CDR3 totals 16 residues. Trimming took 4 bases from V and 5 from J; bases not matched to a gene: 8. The CDR3 DNA reads TGTGCCAGCAGCGCTACCGGACAGGGGGCCCACAATGAGCAGTTCTTC. Amino acid sequence: CASSATGQGAHNEQFF.

This rearrangement joins TRBV5-6 to TRBJ2-7; TRBD1 or TRBD2 may be the D gene (5 bases each). The CDR3 is 14 amino acids. With 2 bases removed from V and 1 base from J, the gap between germline ends came to 10 bases. CDR1 and CDR2 (germline): SGHDT, YYEEEE. The CDR3 here is CASSLAWGSYEQYF. The CDR3 coding sequence is TGTGCCAGCAGCTTAGCTTGGGGGTCCTACGAGCAGTACTTC.

This clone was counted a few times. The chain uses TRBV29-1 and TRBJ2-2; 7 nucleotides line up with TRBD2. The germline gives CDR1 SQVTM, CDR2 ANQGSEA. V lost 6 bases and J lost 6; bases outside the gene matches: 10. The CDR3 is made up of 14 amino acids. The chain's CDR3 is CSVTRGTTSGELFF. CDR3 sequence (DNA): TGCAGCGTCACTCGCGGGACTACGTCCGGGGAGCTGTTTTTT.

V and J are TRBV11-3 and TRBJ2-3; D may be TRBD1 (6 bases). Germline lookup yields CDR1 SGHNT and CDR2 YENEEA. The CDR3 is made up of 15 amino acids. The V end lost 5 bases, the J end lost 1 base, and 13 bases lay between the germline ends. The CDR3 DNA reads as TGTGCCAGCAGCGCCGGACAGACCGGCACAGATACGCAGTATTTT. This codes for CASSAGQTGTDTQYF.

This chain links TRBV18 with TRBJ1-1, with D uncertain. Germline CDR1 is KGHSH and CDR2 is LQKENI. CDR3 length equals 13 residues. Trimming cost V 2 bases and J 5 bases, with 9 bases left between them. For the CDR3, the DNA is TGTGCCAGCTCACCAGGGGTTACTACTGAAGCTTTCTTT. Translation gives CASSPGVTTEAFF. Full variable domain (remainder filled in from reference TRBV18 and TRBJ1-1): NAGVMQNPRHLVRRRGQEARLRCSPMKGHSHVYWYRQLPEEGLKFMVYLQKENIIDESGMPKERFSAEFPKEGPSILRIQQVVRGDSAAYFCASSPGVTTEAFFGQGTRLTVV.